What follows is one T cell receptor (beta chain) and its context. TCRdb keeps only in-frame clones here, not all; method: immunoSEQ multiplex PCR. The sample shows 43,000 or so clones, 83% of them seen only once. In germline, CDR1 is SGHTA, CDR2 FQGNSA. This CDR3 region has 15 residues. Trimming removed 5 bases from V and 2 bases from J; junction bases left unmatched: 4. The entry originates in a study of Ad26.COV2.S vaccination and SARS-CoV-2 variants. The J gene is TRBJ2-3, the V gene TRBV7-2; TRBD2 agrees at 10 bases. This specimen was peripheral blood, taken after recovery from COVID-19. The TCR was taken from a human donor who had recovered from COVID-19. CDR3 DNA: TGTGCCAGCAGCCTTGGACTAGCGGCCACAGATACGCAGTATTTT. Amino acid sequence: CASSLGLAATDTQYF.